This record looks at one T cell receptor (beta chain) sequence and its context. Its target is not known. Using immunoSEQ multiplex PCR, the repertoire was profiled, and TCRdb retains in-frame clones only, with some absent. The data show 90,000 to 120,000 clones, about 89% seen once. The data belong to a study of T cell responses to AZD1222 COVID-19 vaccine. Study conclusions and caveats: Baseline seropositivity characterized only a handful of AZD1222 recipients.

The CDR3 extends over 13 amino acids. This clonotype was sampled from an adult who received the AZD1222 COVID-19 vaccine. The V call is TRBV21-1, the J call TRBJ1-1. TRBV21-1 is annotated as a pseudogene. This material consisted of peripheral blood, taken 28 days after the second AZD1222 dose. DNA of the CDR3: TGTGCCAGCAGCAAAGGGCAGCTTGTGGAAGCTTTCTTT. It translates to CASSKGQLVEAFF.